The 14 T cell receptor beta chains below come from one sample, sequenced in a study of graft-versus-host responses after intestinal transplantation. Profiling relied on immunoSEQ multiplex PCR, and the TCRdb table lists in-frame clones only, not all of them. Of some 50,000 clones in the sample, approximately 84% were seen once. Which antigens these TCRs recognize remains unknown. The material was unstimulated CD4+ T cells sorted from spleen or lymph node cells, obtained before transplant. The source is a human donor who was the organ donor for an intestinal transplant.

This clone has only one observation. The V gene is TRBV4-1, the J gene TRBJ2-4; D remains ambiguous. Germline CDR1 is MGHRA and CDR2 is YSYEKL. V lost 1 base to trimming and J lost 0 bases, with 7 bases between them. This CDR3 is 15 amino acids long. CDR3 bases: TGCGCCAGCAGCCAAGGAACGCTAGCCAAAAACATTCAGTACTTC. Translated: CASSQGTLAKNIQYF.

The chain is built from TRBV5-1 and TRBJ2-7, with no clear D. Trimming shortened V by 7 bases and J by 2 bases, and 10 bases separated the two germline ends. From germline, CDR1 is SGHRS and CDR2 YFSETQ. This CDR3 contains 12 residues. The CDR3 DNA follows: TGCGCCAGCTCAGGATCGACCTACGAGCAGTACTTC. It encodes CASSGSTYEQYF. The variable domain in full, with the rest retrieved from reference TRBV5-1 and TRBJ2-7, is KAGVTQTPRYLIKTRGQQVTLSCSPISGHRSVSWYQQTPGQGLQFLFEYFSETQRNKGNFPGRFSGRQFSNSRSEMNVSTLELGDSALYLCASSGSTYEQYFGPGTRLTVT.

CDR3 bases: TGTGCCAGCAGGTCGCTAGTGGGACTAGCGGGGTACAATGAGCAGTTCTTC. Translating gives CASRSLVGLAGYNEQFF. The chain combines TRBV2 with TRBJ2-1, with TRBD2 matching over 13 bases. This CDR3 spans 17 amino acids. Per the germline V gene, CDR1 is SNHLY and CDR2 is FYNNEI. The trim removed 6 bases at V and 4 bases at J, leaving 9 bases unmatched.

This clone was detected a few times. This chain joins TRBV2 and TRBJ1-2; D unclear. CDR1 and CDR2 (germline): SNHLY, FYNNEI. The length of the CDR3 is 11 residues. V lost 2 bases and J lost 4, with 2 bases in between. CDR3 residues: CASSEIYGYTF. The CDR3 DNA is TGTGCCAGCAGTGAAATCTATGGCTACACCTTC.

The chain couples TRBV11-1 to TRBJ2-2; D is ambiguous. Deletions cut 1 base from V and 3 bases from J, with 0 bases between. Germline CDR1 reads SGHAT; CDR2 reads FQDESV (reference sequence). The CDR3 consists of 12 residues. The DNA for the CDR3 is TGTGCCAGCAGCTTAGACACCGGGGAGCTGTTTTTT. Its translation: CASSLDTGELFF.

DNA of the CDR3: TGTGCCAGTACCCCGGGGCAGGGGGCTGGCTACACCTTC. Its protein is CASTPGQGAGYTF. The rearrangement links TRBV19 to TRBJ1-2, with 8 bases that match TRBD1. This CDR3 region has 13 residues. Germline CDR1 is LNHDA and CDR2 is SQIVND (reference sequence). J lost 7 bases, V lost 7 bases, and 8 bases had no gene match.

V gene TRBV19 combines with J gene TRBJ2-2, with TRBD2 identical over 8 bases. V lost 5 bases, J lost 1 base, and 9 bases stayed unmatched. Germline values: CDR1 LNHDA, CDR2 SQIVND (reference sequence). This CDR3 contains 17 residues. The CDR3 bases are TGTGCCAGTAGTGCTCTGGGAGCGGGGGAGAACACCGGGGAGCTGTTTTTT. This encodes CASSALGAGENTGELFF.

This clone was counted only a few times. CDR3 amino acids: CASSQDLELHTEAFF. CDR3 DNA: TGCGCCAGCAGCCAAGATCTTGAACTTCACACTGAAGCTTTCTTT. The chain employs TRBV4-3 and TRBJ1-1; D unclear. The CDR3 length is 15 residues. CDR1 is LGHNA, CDR2 YSLEER, per germline. The V end lost 0 bases, the J end lost 3 bases, and 11 bases lay between the germline ends.

The chain is built from TRBV18 and TRBJ1-1, with TRBD1 as a possible D gene (6 bases). The CDR3 has 14 residues. Germline CDR1 KGHSH, CDR2 LQKENI. The germline V and J ends were trimmed by 6 bases and 1 base, with 12 bases remaining between them. This chain's CDR3 is CASSPEGGNTEAFF. CDR3 in DNA: TGTGCCAGCTCTCCTGAGGGGGGGAACACTGAAGCTTTCTTT.

The chain links TRBV7-2 to TRBJ1-6; D unresolved. V lost 0 bases to trimming and J lost 5 bases, with 8 bases between them. CDR1 and CDR2 (germline): SGHTA, FQGNSA. This CDR3 is built from 15 residues. The DNA of the CDR3 is TGTGCCAGCAGCTTAGCGTGGCTAGATAATTCACCCCTCCACTTT. It specifies CASSLAWLDNSPLHF.

This rearrangement joins TRBV12-5 to TRBJ2-5; D is possibly TRBD2 (6 bases). The germline V gene has CDR1 LGHNT and CDR2 FRNRAP. CDR3 length equals 18 residues. V lost 1 base to trimming and J lost 6 bases, with 24 bases between them. This CDR3 reads CASGLEAGIGGARQTQYF. In DNA, the CDR3 is TGTGCTAGTGGTTTGGAGGCGGGGATTGGAGGGGCCAGACAGACCCAGTACTTC.

This clone has only a few counts. Other DNA sequences in the same sample also yield this CDR3. The genes are TRBV27 and TRBJ2-7; D might be TRBD2 (5 bases). CDR3 length: 13 residues. The germline gives CDR1 MNHEY, CDR2 SMNVEV (reference sequence). V lost 8 bases to trimming and J lost 0 bases, with 11 bases between them. The CDR3 DNA sequence: TGTGCCAGCTCAAGCGGAAACTCCTACGAGCAGTACTTC. Protein sequence: CASSSGNSYEQYF.

V usage is TRBV5-1 and J usage is TRBJ2-7, with D hard to call. CDR3 length: 19 amino acids. V lost 2 bases and J 2 bases, leaving 26 bases between the germline ends. CDR1 is SGHRS and CDR2 is YFSETQ in the germline V gene. CDR3 sequence reads: CASSLVFPGEPVLTYEQYF. CDR3 coding DNA: TGCGCCAGCAGCTTAGTGTTCCCGGGTGAGCCAGTGCTCACCTACGAGCAGTACTTC.

The genes are TRBV18 and TRBJ2-1, with D unclear. CDR1 and CDR2 (germline): KGHSH, LQKENI. CDR3 length: 17 residues. V was trimmed by 2 bases and J by 5 bases, leaving 19 bases between them. The CDR3 DNA is TGTGCCAGCTCACCAATTGTAAATGGTCCAGTTCACAATGAGCAGTTCTTC. Residues: CASSPIVNGPVHNEQFF.